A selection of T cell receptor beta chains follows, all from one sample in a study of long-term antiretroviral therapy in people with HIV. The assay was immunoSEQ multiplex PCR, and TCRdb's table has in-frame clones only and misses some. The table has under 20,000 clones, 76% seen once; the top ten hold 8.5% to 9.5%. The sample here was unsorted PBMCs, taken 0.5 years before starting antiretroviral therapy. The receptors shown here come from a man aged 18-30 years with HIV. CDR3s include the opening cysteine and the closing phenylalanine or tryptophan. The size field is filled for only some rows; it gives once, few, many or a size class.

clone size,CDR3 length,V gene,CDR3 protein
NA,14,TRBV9,CASSRGPNTGELFF
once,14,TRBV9,CASSVGDYSYEQYF
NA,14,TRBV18,CASSRKELQETQYF
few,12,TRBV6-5,CASSYVGAEAFF
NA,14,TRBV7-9,CASSLGVANAEAFF
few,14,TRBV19,CASSTRDMNTEAFF
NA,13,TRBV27,CASSARVFQPQHF
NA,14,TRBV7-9,CASRLTGGDTEAFF
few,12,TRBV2,CASTGGDNEQFF
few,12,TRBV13,CASSTWDGEAFF
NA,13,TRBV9,CASSVGGVRELFF
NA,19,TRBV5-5,CASSSLGLAGSVGTGELFF
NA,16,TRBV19,CASSSIVAKGRSRAFF
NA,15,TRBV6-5,CASSMTSGSSYEQFF
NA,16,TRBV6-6,CASSPPTTGSNQPQHF
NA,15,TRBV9,CASSVETGGQETQYF
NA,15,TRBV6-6,CASSYSGGGGETQYF
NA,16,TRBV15,CATSTPGTRPWDGYTF
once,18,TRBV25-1,CASSDSNRQGGLDQPQHF
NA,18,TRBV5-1,CASRVSGSLLSSYNEQFF
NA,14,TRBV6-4,CASSEGLAGDGQFF
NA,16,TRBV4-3,CASSQGPSGSYNEQFF
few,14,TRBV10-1,CASSEGQDGEKLFF
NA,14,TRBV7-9,CASSFLDFPYEQYF
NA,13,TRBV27,CASSLFPPYEQYF
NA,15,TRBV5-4,CASSLKRELPYEQYF
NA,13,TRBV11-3,CASSWGRTDTQYF
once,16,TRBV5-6,CASSLAGRISYNEQFF
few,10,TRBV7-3,CASSLNGYTF
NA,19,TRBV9,CASSVARGDAESGANVLTF
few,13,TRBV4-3,CASSQEFVGPQHF
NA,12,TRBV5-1,CTSAAVNTEAFF
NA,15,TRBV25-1,CASSEYAAGTAEAFF
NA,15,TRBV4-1,CASSTRDTDSYEQYF
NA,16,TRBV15,CATSRDRRGGGNTIYF
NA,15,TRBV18,CASSPGQGPTGELFF
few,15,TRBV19,CASSISPGGGTEAFF
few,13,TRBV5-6,CASSLGTGREQYF
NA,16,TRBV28,CASSLGTPANTGELFF
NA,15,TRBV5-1,CASSLGTGLTDTQYF
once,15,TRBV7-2,CASSELTGLYNEQFF
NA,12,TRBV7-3,CASSFNTGELFF
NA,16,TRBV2,CASSGTGDYSNQPQHF
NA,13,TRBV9,CASSPGSVRGADF